The source of this T cell receptor (beta chain) is a study of blood T cell repertoires in COVID-19. Turning to the study itself: Collection of acute and convalescent COVID-19 samples took place in the United States, Italy and Spain.

As handled by the study authors: Reference gene primer amplification gave nucleated cell count estimates. The data were produced by immunoSEQ multiplex PCR, yet TCRdb's version contains in-frame clones alone and is incomplete. The V and J calls and clone size come from that table; D and trimming were worked out from the DNA. The data contain roughly 150,000 clones, roughly four fifths of them seen just once; the ten biggest clones take up roughly 2%. Germline loops: CDR1 LGHDT, CDR2 YNNKEL (reference sequence). With 0 bases removed from V and 7 bases from J, the gap between germline ends came to 9 bases. CDR3 length equals 13 residues.

The sequenced sample consisted of peripheral blood. The source of this sequence is a woman aged 80 or over with acute or convalescent COVID-19. V usage is TRBV3-1 (or the pseudogene TRBV3-2) and J usage is TRBJ1-1; D might be TRBD1 (6 bases). This chain's CDR3 is CASSQEGANEAFF. In DNA form, the CDR3 reads TGTGCCAGCAGCCAAGAGGGGGCTAATGAAGCTTTCTTT.